This TCR beta chain was sequenced during a study of blood T cell repertoires in COVID-19. Study details: COVID-19 samples from acute and convalescent phases originated in the United States, Italy and Spain. From T cells, B-cell-depleted T cells, or PBMCs came the material, which was cDNA or gDNA.

V gave up 1 base and J gave up 6 bases; unmatched junction bases: 0. In germline, CDR1 is SGHNT, CDR2 YENEEA. The CDR3 consists of 15 residues. Method: immunoSEQ multiplex PCR; TCRdb's copy keeps in-frame clones and lacks some. This sample yields about 490,000 clones, of which 80% to 90% are seen a single time; about 3% belongs to the top ten. The clonotype was recovered from a human donor in a cohort sampled during active COVID-19. V usage is TRBV11-3 and J usage is TRBJ2-1; 13 bases map to TRBD2. Sequencing was performed on peripheral blood. CDR3 nucleotides: TGTGCCAGCAGCTTAGGACTAGCGGGAGGCAATGAGCAGTTCTTC. Its protein product is CASSLGLAGGNEQFF.